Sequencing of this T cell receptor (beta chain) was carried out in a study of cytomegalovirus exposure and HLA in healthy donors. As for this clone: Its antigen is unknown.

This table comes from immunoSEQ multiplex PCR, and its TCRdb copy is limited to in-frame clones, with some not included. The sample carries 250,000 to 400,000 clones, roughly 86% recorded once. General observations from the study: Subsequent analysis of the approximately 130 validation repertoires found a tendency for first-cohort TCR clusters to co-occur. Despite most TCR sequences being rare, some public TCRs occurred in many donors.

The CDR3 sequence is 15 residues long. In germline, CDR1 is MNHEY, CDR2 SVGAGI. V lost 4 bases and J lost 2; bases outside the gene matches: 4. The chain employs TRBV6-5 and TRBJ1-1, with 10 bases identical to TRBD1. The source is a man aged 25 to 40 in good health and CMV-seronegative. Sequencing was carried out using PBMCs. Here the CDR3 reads CASSSRDRGNTEAFF. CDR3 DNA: TGTGCCAGCAGTTCCCGGGACAGGGGAAACACTGAAGCTTTCTTT.